Each of the 5 T cell receptor beta chains below was sequenced from the same sample in a study of OX40 agonist ivuxolimab in advanced cancers. Sequencing used immunoSEQ multiplex PCR; TCRdb keeps in-frame clones, though not all of them. In the table there are 90,000 to 130,000 clones, roughly 90% of which are singletons. The sample was CD4+ or CD8+ T cells sorted from blood, taken in a trial of the OX40 agonist ivuxolimab. The receptors were gathered from an adult with an advanced solid tumor such as melanoma, head and neck, liver or kidney cancer.

This rearrangement joins TRBV7-9 to TRBJ2-5; 11 nucleotides match TRBD2. The closer fit of TRBJ2-7 to the DNA end suggests the J call may be wrong. CDR1 and CDR2 (germline): SEHNR, FQNEAQ (reference sequence). The CDR3 runs 17 residues. CDR3 sequence: CASSFRPGLADSYEQYF. CDR3 bases: TGTGCCAGCAGCTTTAGACCGGGACTAGCGGACTCCTACGAGCAGTACTTC.

As for this clone: The junction departs from the called germline gene at one end, perhaps through a read error. This chain joins TRBV6-5 and TRBJ2-7, with D unresolved. This CDR3 has 10 residues. Germline assignment: CDR1 MNHEY and CDR2 SVGAGI. The DNA of the CDR3 is TGTGCCAGCAGTTCCCTCCACTTGCTCTTC. This translates into CASSSLHLLF.

CDR3 in amino acids: CASKTGPYEQYF. CDR3 DNA: TGTGCCAGTAAGACAGGGCCCTACGAGCAGTACTTC. The V call is TRBV6-6, the J call TRBJ2-7, with 7 bases matching TRBD1. The junction had 4 bases not matched to a gene; V was cut back by 9 bases and J by 2 bases. This CDR3 is 12 amino acids long. Germline V gives CDR1 MNHNY, CDR2 SVGAGI (reference sequence).

The J gene is TRBJ2-5, the V gene TRBV6-1; tentatively, D is TRBD1 (6 bases). This CDR3 spans 12 amino acids. V was shortened by 2 bases and J by 5 bases, with 6 bases between the two germline ends. Germline CDR1 and CDR2: MNHNS and SASEGT. The CDR3 DNA follows: TGTGCCAGCAGTGAACAGGGGGAGACCCAGTACTTC. Its translation: CASSEQGETQYF.

The DNA for the CDR3 is TGTGCCAGCAGGATAGCCACGGGGAGGGGCGAAAAACTGTTTTTT. Translation: CASRIATGRGEKLFF. The chain is built from TRBV6-5 and TRBJ1-4, with D perhaps matching TRBD1 (5 bases). CDR1 is MNHEY, CDR2 SVGAGI, per germline. V gave up 6 bases and J gave up 8 bases, with 19 bases separating them. The CDR3 consists of 15 residues.